The entry below describes one T cell receptor beta chain. No antigen is known for it. This was the immunoSEQ v3 assay. Sequencing depth was about 2 million read pairs for survey level, about 5-6 million for deep. TCRdb keeps only in-frame clones here, not all; method: immunoSEQ multiplex PCR. The table shows 25,000 to 40,000 clones, with 70% to 80% occurring only once. Time point given: pre-treatment sample, taken before nivolumab and TIL therapy. Enrollment ran from October 2017 to January 2020. Looked up from germline, CDR1 is SGDLS and CDR2 is YYNGEE. This CDR3 has 15 amino acids. Trimming at V came to 3 bases and at J to 2 bases, leaving 3 bases not matched to a gene. The data belong to a study of TIL therapy for anti-PD-1-resistant metastatic lung cancer. Background on the study: Tumors were harvested before any PD-1/PD-L1 blockade.

The study, taken as a whole, reports: The cohort had more treatment-naive, never-smoker and oncogene-addicted patients than typical.

The source of this sequence is a woman between 30 and 80 years old with non-small cell lung cancer. The J gene is TRBJ1-3, the V gene TRBV9; 9 nucleotides agree with TRBD1. This material consisted of blood, taken at baseline. CDR3 protein: CASSAGQGTGNTIYF. The CDR3 nucleotides are TGTGCCAGCAGCGCCGGACAGGGGACTGGAAACACCATATATTTT. Complete variable domain (other parts from reference TRBV9 and TRBJ1-3): DSGVTQTPKHLITATGQRVTLRCSPRSGDLSVYWYQQSLDQGLQFLIQYYNGEERAKGNILERFSAQQFPDLHSELNLSSLELGDSALYFCASSAGQGTGNTIYFGEGSWLTVV.